This TCR beta chain was recovered during a study of cytomegalovirus exposure and HLA in healthy donors. Donors were ostensibly healthy at sampling, although undocumented immune exposures were probable. In regard to this clone: Its cognate antigen is unknown.

Researchers ran the PCR with 60 Vbeta and 13 Jbeta primers. Only in-frame clones appear in the TCRdb table, and some are missing; sequencing was by immunoSEQ multiplex PCR. The table shows some 4,500 clones, with roughly 80% occurring only once. Per the germline V gene, CDR1 is GTSNPN and CDR2 is SVGIG (reference sequence). V lost 2 bases to trimming and J lost 6 bases; unmatched junction nucleotides: 7. The CDR3 contains 14 residues. General study points: An analysis was carried out at a later point. It showed that HLA-associated TCR beta chains were more clonally expanded than equally common non-associated chains. There were some V segments, including TRBV6-2 and TRBV6-3, excluded as indistinguishable.

What was sequenced was PBMCs. The rearrangement links TRBV30 to TRBJ1-5, with 7 bases that match TRBD1. This sequence originates from a woman aged 40 to 49 in good health and CMV-seropositive. The CDR3 reads CAWSITGDGQPQHF. The CDR3 DNA reads as TGTGCCTGGAGTATCACAGGGGACGGTCAGCCCCAGCATTTT.